This entry features one TCR beta chain sequence. As yet, its antigen is unknown. The CDR3 has 15 amino acids. CDR1 PRHDT and CDR2 FYEKMQ come from the germline V gene (reference sequence). The ends lost 1 base at V and 1 base at J; junction bases unmatched: 3. The data were obtained in a study of cytomegalovirus exposure and HLA in healthy donors. Study as a whole: Early release data held tens of millions of unique TCRs from HLA-typed donors.

Study-wide results and caveats: High sensitivity and specificity were reportedly achieved when the classifier diagnosed cytomegalovirus status. V- and J-gene trimming of TCR beta was linked (in a later analysis) to a missense DCLRE1C variant. The productive fraction for most TCR beta V segments was about 87% or about 30% in an earlier analysis.

The PCR was carried out with 60 Vbeta primers and 13 Jbeta primers. Data came from immunoSEQ multiplex PCR; TCRdb stores just in-frame clones and leaves some out. The sample yields approximately 170,000 clones, around 83% seen once. The source is a man younger than 45 in good health and CMV-seropositive. The chain couples TRBV13 to TRBJ2-5, with TRBD1 identical over 7 bases. Sequencing was carried out using PBMCs. The CDR3 here is CASSLERTGQETQYF. As DNA, the CDR3 is TGTGCCAGCAGCTTAGAACGGACAGGCCAAGAGACCCAGTACTTC.